These 2 T cell receptor beta chains were sequenced from one sample in a study of regulatory dendritic cells for organ transplantation (dated by TCRdb to about 2017). Library method: the immunoSEQ multiplex PCR assay. As stored in TCRdb, this immuneACCESS dataset retains in-frame rearrangements with V and J assigned. A fraction of the clones does not appear; measured against another copy, unresolved V genes explain less than half of the discrepancy, and the remainder lacks a known reason. This sample has 30,000 to 40,000 clones in its table, and roughly nine tenths of those were observed once. 0.055% to 0.08% of the sample lies in the top ten. The sample taken for sequencing was naive CD4+ T cells from blood. What this sample's cell subset or site label stands for: CD45RA+ naive T cells. These receptors were collected from a human donor in good health.

This chain joins TRBV28 and TRBJ1-2; the D gene is possibly TRBD1 (5 bases). Trimming removed 5 bases from V and 8 bases from J, with 21 bases in between. CDR1 MDHEN and CDR2 SYDVKM come from the germline V gene. CDR3 length: 15 amino acids. The DNA of the CDR3 is TGTGCCAGCAGTACTACAGGAACTATAATGAACGGCTACACCTTC. This sequence encodes CASSTTGTIMNGYTF.

The J gene is TRBJ2-7, the V gene TRBV18; 11 positions agree with TRBD2. CDR1 and CDR2 (germline): KGHSH, LQKENI. The CDR3 spans 14 residues. Trimming at V came to 6 bases and at J to 7 bases, leaving 8 bases not matched to a gene. This CDR3 reads CASSMTSGMGEQYF. In DNA, the CDR3 is TGTGCCAGCTCCATGACTAGCGGGATGGGTGAGCAGTACTTC.